This TCR beta chain was found in a study of T cells in Graves' hyperthyroidism and ophthalmopathy. Background on the study: Before any treatment, at initial diagnosis, peripheral blood was collected.

TCR beta CDR3 region amplification was performed from RNA transcripts. The HTBI set primed first-round TCR CDR3 RT-PCR. TCRdb re-called the multiplex PCR reads through MiXCR, storing one row per CDR3 protein. The table lists about 270,000 distinct CDR3 sequences, around 20% of them singletons. Germline trimming cut 3 bases from V and 4 bases from J; bases unmatched to any gene: 7. The germline V gene encodes CDR1 SGHDT and CDR2 YYEEEE. The length of the CDR3 is 16 residues. J is TRBJ2-1 and V is TRBV5-6; 10 bases agree with TRBD1. This receptor was obtained from a man aged 25-45 years with Graves' ophthalmopathy. Sequenced input: blood. CDR3 amino acids: CASSWMTGGRYNEQFF. The CDR3 nucleotides are TGTGCCAGCAGCTGGATGACAGGGGGCAGATACAATGAGCAGTTCTTC.